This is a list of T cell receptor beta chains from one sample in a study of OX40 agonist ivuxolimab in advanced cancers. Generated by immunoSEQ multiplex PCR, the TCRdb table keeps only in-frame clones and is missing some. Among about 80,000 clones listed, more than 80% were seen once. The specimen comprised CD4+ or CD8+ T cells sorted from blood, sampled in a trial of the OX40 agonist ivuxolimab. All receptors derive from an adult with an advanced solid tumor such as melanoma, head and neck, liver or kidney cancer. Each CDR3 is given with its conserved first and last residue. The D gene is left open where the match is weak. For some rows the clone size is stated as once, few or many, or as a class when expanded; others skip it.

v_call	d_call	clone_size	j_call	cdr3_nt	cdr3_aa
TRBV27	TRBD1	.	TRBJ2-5	TGTGCCAGCAGTTTAACTCACAAACAGGGGATCCAAGAGACCCAGTACTTC	CASSLTHKQGIQETQYF
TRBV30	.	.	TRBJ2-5	TGTGCCTGGAGTACAGGGGAGACCCAGTACTTC	CAWSTGETQYF
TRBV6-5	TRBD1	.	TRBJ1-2	TGTGCCAGCAGTTCAACCGGGACAGGCACAGTCTACACCTTC	CASSSTGTGTVYTF
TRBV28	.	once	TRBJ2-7	TGTGCCAGCAGTTTATATGGGGGAACCTACGAGCAGTACTTC	CASSLYGGTYEQYF
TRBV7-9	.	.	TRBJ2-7	TGTGCCAGCAGCCTCTTAGGGGCCTACGAGCAGTACTTC	CASSLLGAYEQYF
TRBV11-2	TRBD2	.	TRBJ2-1	TGTGCCAGCAGCCCATCCGTAGGGAGGGATGAGCAGTTCTTC	CASSPSVGRDEQFF
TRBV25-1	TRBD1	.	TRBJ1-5	TGTGCCAGCAGTGAAGAGGGGGCTGGCAATCAGCCCCAGCATTTT	CASSEEGAGNQPQHF
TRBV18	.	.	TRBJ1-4	TGTGCCAGCTCACCACAACAGCCGAGGTTGTTTTTT	CASSPQQPRLFF
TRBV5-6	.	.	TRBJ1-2	TGTGCCAGCAGCTTGAGGGCAGGCGTATTTTTGGGCTACACCTTC	CASSLRAGVFLGYTF
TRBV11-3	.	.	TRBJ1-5	TGTGCCAGCAGCCAGACAGGCCATAATCAGCCCCAGCATTTT	CASSQTGHNQPQHF
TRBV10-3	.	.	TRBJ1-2	TGTGCCATCAACAGGGATACCTATGGCTACACCTTC	CAINRDTYGYTF
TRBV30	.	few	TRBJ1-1	TGTGCCTGGAGTACGGGAAGCCCAAACACTGAAGCTTTCTTT	CAWSTGSPNTEAFF
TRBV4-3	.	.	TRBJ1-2	TGCGCCAGCAGCCAAGAAATTGGGGGAATTGGTGGCTACACCTTC	CASSQEIGGIGGYTF
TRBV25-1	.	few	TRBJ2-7	TGTGCCAGCAGTGCCAGGGACGAGCAGTACTTC	CASSARDEQYF
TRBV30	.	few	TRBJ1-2	TGTGCCTGGAGTGTACAGCTTGGGGGCGCTAGTGGCTACACCTTC	CAWSVQLGGASGYTF
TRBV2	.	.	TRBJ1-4	TGTGCCAGCAGTGAAACCCGGGGGAGGTATGAAAAACTGTTTTTT	CASSETRGRYEKLFF
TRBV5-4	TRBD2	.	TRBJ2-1	TGTGCCAGCAGTCGCGGGAGGGCCTACAATGAGCAGTTCTTC	CASSRGRAYNEQFF
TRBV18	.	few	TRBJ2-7	TGTGCCAGCTCACCTGGGGGGCTCGGCGAGCAGTACTTC	CASSPGGLGEQYF
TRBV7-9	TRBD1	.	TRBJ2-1	TGTGCCAGCAGCCACCAGACAGGGCAAGTGAATGAGCAGTTCTTC	CASSHQTGQVNEQFF
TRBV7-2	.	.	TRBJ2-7	TGTGCCAGCAGCCTTTTTCGGGGCGGCACCTACGAGCAGTACTTC	CASSLFRGGTYEQYF
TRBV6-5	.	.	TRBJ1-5	TGTGCCAGCACCCCGGGAGCCAAAAATCAGCCCCAGCATTTT	CASTPGAKNQPQHF
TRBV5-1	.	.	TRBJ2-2	TGCGCCAGCAGCTTGTTGATTAACACCGGGGAGCTGTTTTTT	CASSLLINTGELFF
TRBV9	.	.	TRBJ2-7	TGTGCCAGCAGCGTACTGCCGGGACTCACCTACGAGCAGTACTTC	CASSVLPGLTYEQYF
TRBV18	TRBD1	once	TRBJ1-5	TGTGCCAGCTCTACCGGGACAGGGAGGAACCAGCCCCAGCATTTT	CASSTGTGRNQPQHF